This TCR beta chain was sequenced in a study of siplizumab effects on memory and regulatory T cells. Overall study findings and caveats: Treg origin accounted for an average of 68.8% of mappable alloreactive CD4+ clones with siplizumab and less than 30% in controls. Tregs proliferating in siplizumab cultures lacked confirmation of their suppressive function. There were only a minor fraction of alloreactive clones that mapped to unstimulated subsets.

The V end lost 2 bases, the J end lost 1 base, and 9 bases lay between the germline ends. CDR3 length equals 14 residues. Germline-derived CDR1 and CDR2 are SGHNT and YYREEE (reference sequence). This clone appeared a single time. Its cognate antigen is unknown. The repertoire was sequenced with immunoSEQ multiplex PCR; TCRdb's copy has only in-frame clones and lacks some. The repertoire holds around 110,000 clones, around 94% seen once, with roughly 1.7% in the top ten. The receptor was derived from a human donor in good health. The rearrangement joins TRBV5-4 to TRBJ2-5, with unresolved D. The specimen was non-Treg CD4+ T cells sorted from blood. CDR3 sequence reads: CASSLFLVQETQYF. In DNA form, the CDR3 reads TGTGCCAGCAGCTTATTCTTGGTCCAAGAGACCCAGTACTTC.